This passage covers 23 T cell receptor beta chains from one sample sequenced in a study of blood T cell repertoires in COVID-19. Sequencing was performed with immunoSEQ multiplex PCR; in TCRdb, only in-frame clones are kept and a portion is missing. The table shows about 140,000 clones, with 75% to 80% occurring only once. What was sequenced was PBMCs or T cells enriched from blood (not recorded which). These TCRs come from a woman aged 50 to 60 who had recovered from COVID-19.

Only a few counts were recorded for this clone. The chain couples TRBV19 to TRBJ2-1; D gene ambiguous. Germline CDR1 LNHDA, CDR2 SQIVND (reference sequence). The V gene lost 1 base and the J gene lost 4 bases, with 5 bases spanning the gap. This CDR3 comprises 13 residues. The CDR3 bases are TGTGCCAGTAGTATAGTGGAGTACAATGAGCAGTTCTTC. Protein product: CASSIVEYNEQFF.

This clone has a handful of counts. V and J are TRBV5-6 and TRBJ2-5, with TRBD2 matching over 8 bases. CDR3 length equals 14 residues. Germline assignment: CDR1 SGHDT and CDR2 YYEEEE. V dropped 8 bases and J dropped 5; count of bases not matched to a gene: 11. The CDR3 spells CASFTGLERETQYF. DNA for the CDR3: TGTGCCAGTTTTACGGGACTAGAAAGGGAGACCCAGTACTTC.

This rearrangement joins TRBV15 to TRBJ1-1; no reliable D call. The ends were cut back, 1 base at V and 4 bases at J, with 13 bases in the middle. The CDR3 length is 15 residues. Germline CDR1 LNHNV, CDR2 YYDKDF (reference sequence). The CDR3 loop is CATSRGPSGGTEAFF. The CDR3 nucleotides are TGTGCCACCAGCAGAGGACCTTCCGGCGGCACTGAAGCTTTCTTT.

The CDR3 region has the DNA TGTGCCAGCAGCCCCGGACATGCCGCCTACTTC. Translated: CASSPGHAAYF. This chain links TRBV7-9 with TRBJ2-5, with a possible D match to TRBD1 (5 bases). There are 11 residues in the CDR3. Trimming shortened V by 5 bases and J by 14 bases, and 15 bases separated the two germline ends. Germline loops: CDR1 SEHNR, CDR2 FQNEAQ (reference sequence).

The chain links TRBV24-1 to TRBJ1-2; D is perhaps TRBD1 (5 bases). The length of the CDR3 is 13 residues. The germline gives CDR1 KGHDR, CDR2 SFDVKD. Between the trimmed V and J ends, which lost 3 bases and 5 bases, there was a span of 9 bases. Here the CDR3 reads CATSDRQPYGYTF. Written as DNA, the CDR3 is TGTGCCACCAGTGATCGACAGCCGTATGGCTACACCTTC.

The CDR3 DNA sequence: TGTGCCAGCAGTGAAGTGAGTGACTATGGCTACACCTTC. This translates into CASSEVSDYGYTF. The chain couples TRBV6-1 to TRBJ1-2; the D is unclear. Germline CDR1 is MNHNS and CDR2 is SASEGT. This CDR3 has 13 amino acids. V was clipped by 1 base and J by 3 bases, with 6 bases between them.

The chain combines TRBV5-1 with TRBJ2-1; tentatively, D is TRBD2 (5 bases). The CDR3 runs 15 residues. V lost 2 bases to trimming and J lost 8 bases, with 17 bases between them. Germline V gene data show CDR1 as SGHRS and CDR2 as YFSETQ. CDR3 nucleotide sequence: TGCGCCAGCAGCTTTATGCGGGCGAATAGCGATGAGCAGTTCTTC. Its translation is CASSFMRANSDEQFF.

V is TRBV11-2 and J is TRBJ2-7; 9 positions match TRBD2. Germline loops: CDR1 SGHAT, CDR2 FQNNGV. This CDR3 has 16 amino acids. The junction had 13 bases not matched to a gene; V was cut back by 8 bases and J by 2 bases. The CDR3, as DNA: TGTGCCAGCGGCGGCGGGGTAGCGGGAGTCCCCTACGAGCAGTACTTC. It translates to CASGGGVAGVPYEQYF.

J is TRBJ2-7 and V is TRBV7-6; D is unclear. The length of the CDR3 is 13 residues. Germline V gives CDR1 SGHVS, CDR2 FNYEAQ. With 4 bases removed from V and 4 bases from J, the gap between germline ends came to 11 bases. The CDR3 region has the DNA TGTGCCAGCAGCTCGACACAACAGTACGAGCAGTACTTC. Its protein product is CASSSTQQYEQYF.

The chain links TRBV19 to TRBJ1-3; D ambiguous. Trimming removed 4 bases from V and 0 bases from J, with 13 bases in between. This CDR3 is 16 amino acids long. Germline V gene lookup returns CDR1 LNHDA and CDR2 SQIVND (reference sequence). CDR3 residues: CASSTQTASSGNTIYF. The CDR3 bases are TGTGCCAGTAGTACCCAAACAGCCAGCTCTGGAAACACCATATATTTT.

The chain recombines TRBV19 with TRBJ2-4; 13 bases align to TRBD2. This CDR3 comprises 18 residues. Germline values: CDR1 LNHDA, CDR2 SQIVND (reference sequence). V lost 3 bases to trimming and J lost 0 bases; unmatched junction nucleotides: 5. Written as DNA, the CDR3 is TGTGCCAGTAGTATCCTTGGACTAGCGGGAGAAGCCAAAAACATTCAGTACTTC. It yields the protein CASSILGLAGEAKNIQYF.

This clone has a handful of counts. The V call is TRBV6-5, the J call TRBJ1-2; the D is unclear. The V end lost 7 bases, the J end lost 2 bases, and 14 bases lay between the germline ends. CDR1 and CDR2 (germline): MNHEY, SVGAGI. The CDR3 contains 14 residues. CDR3 sequence (DNA): TGTGCCAGCAAGGAGGGAAATAGGAACTATGGCTACACCTTC. Translated: CASKEGNRNYGYTF.

This clone was seen a few times. The chain combines TRBV15 with TRBJ2-3; 9 bases match TRBD2. Germline V CDR1 and CDR2: LNHNV, YYDKDF (reference sequence). V lost 0 bases, J lost 4 bases, and 5 bases stayed unmatched. The CDR3 consists of 16 residues. CDR3 bases: TGTGCCACCAGCAGAGATTGGCGGGGGGGACCAGATACGCAGTATTTT. It specifies CATSRDWRGGPDTQYF.

V and J are TRBV5-6 and TRBJ2-7; the D is unclear. This CDR3 region has 12 residues. Germline V gives CDR1 SGHDT, CDR2 YYEEEE. V lost 4 bases and J 1 base, leaving 6 bases between the germline ends. The CDR3 nucleotides read TGTGCCAGCAGCGAGTCTTCCTACGAGCAGTACTTC. Its translation is CASSESSYEQYF. Variable domain in full (rest from reference TRBV5-6 and TRBJ2-7): DAGVTQSPTHLIKTRGQQVTLRCSPKSGHDTVSWYQQALGQGPQFIFQYYEEEERQRGNFPDRFSGHQFPNYSSELNVNALLLGDSALYLCASSESSYEQYFGPGTRLTVT.

This clone has a handful of counts. The V call is TRBV20-1, the J call TRBJ1-6; tentative D call: TRBD1 (5 bases). CDR1 is DFQATT, CDR2 SNEGSKA, per germline (reference sequence). V was clipped by 3 bases and J by 1 base, with 7 bases between them. The CDR3 has 14 amino acids. CDR3 in DNA: TGCAGTGCTAGTTACAGGTCCTATAATTCACCCCTCCACTTT. This translates into CSASYRSYNSPLHF.

V gene TRBV6-2 or TRBV6-3 combines with J gene TRBJ1-2; 8 bases are a match to TRBD1. Unmatched junction bases numbered 13, after V lost 6 bases and J lost 7 bases. CDR1 is MNHEY, CDR2 SVGEGT, per germline. This CDR3 is 15 amino acids long. The CDR3 DNA sequence: TGTGCCAGCAGACCTCAAGGCCCGGGACAGGCTGGCTACACCTTC. Residues: CASRPQGPGQAGYTF.

The chain couples TRBV5-1 to TRBJ2-6; 7 nucleotides agree with TRBD1. V lost 4 bases to trimming and J lost 0 bases; unmatched junction nucleotides: 10. This CDR3 region has 18 residues. Germline V gene lookup returns CDR1 SGHRS and CDR2 YFSETQ. The CDR3 nucleotides are TGCGCCAGCAGCAGCGCCGAGGGGGCTATCTCTGGGGCCAACGTCCTGACTTTC. Encoded protein: CASSSAEGAISGANVLTF.

The V call is TRBV6-5, the J call TRBJ1-6; D ambiguous. V lost 6 bases and J 4 bases, leaving 13 bases between the germline ends. The CDR3 consists of 15 residues. CDR1 and CDR2 (germline): MNHEY, SVGAGI. Here the CDR3 DNA reads TGTGCCAGCAGATCGAGGGCACCTTATAATTCACCCCTCCACTTT. It translates to CASRSRAPYNSPLHF.

This chain joins TRBV14 and TRBJ2-1, with D hard to call. Trimming removed 1 base from V and 9 bases from J, with 10 bases in between. This CDR3 region has 13 residues. Germline loops: CDR1 SGHDN, CDR2 FVKESK. In DNA, the CDR3 is TGTGCCAGCAGCCAAGGTACCCCGAGTGAGCAGTTCTTC. Translated, it gives CASSQGTPSEQFF.

The J gene is TRBJ2-3, the V gene TRBV20-1, with 7 bases lining up with TRBD2. The CDR3 runs 17 residues. Germline trimming cut 3 bases from V and 4 bases from J; bases unmatched to any gene: 16. Germline values: CDR1 DFQATT, CDR2 SNEGSKA (reference sequence). The CDR3 here is CSASSMWGGSGADTQYF. The DNA of the CDR3 is TGCAGTGCTAGTAGTATGTGGGGGGGAAGTGGGGCAGATACGCAGTATTTT.

This chain links TRBV12-3 or TRBV12-4 with TRBJ1-5; D might be TRBD1 (6 bases). The V end lost 6 bases, the J end lost 7 bases, and 13 bases lay between the germline ends. The CDR3 length is 13 residues. The CDR3 here is CASSLGHPQPQHF. Written as DNA, the CDR3 is TGTGCCAGCAGCCTGGGACACCCCCAGCCCCAGCATTTT.

This clone was counted between two and nine times. This chain links TRBV5-1 with TRBJ1-6, with a tentative D call TRBD1 (5 bases). CDR3 length equals 14 residues. Looked up from germline, CDR1 is SGHRS and CDR2 is YFSETQ. Trimming left V 2 bases short and J 9 bases short, with 12 bases between. The CDR3 DNA is TGCGCCAGCAGCTTCCAGGGTTTTCGTTCACCCCTCCACTTT. It specifies CASSFQGFRSPLHF.

The rearrangement uses TRBV29-1 and TRBJ2-3; 7 bases are shared with TRBD2. V gave up 7 bases and J gave up 5 bases; unmatched junction bases: 9. The germline V gene encodes CDR1 SQVTM and CDR2 ANQGSEA. There are 13 residues in the CDR3. CDR3 DNA: TGCAGCGCCCTAGCGGTCGGTGGAGATACGCAGTATTTT. Amino acids: CSALAVGGDTQYF.